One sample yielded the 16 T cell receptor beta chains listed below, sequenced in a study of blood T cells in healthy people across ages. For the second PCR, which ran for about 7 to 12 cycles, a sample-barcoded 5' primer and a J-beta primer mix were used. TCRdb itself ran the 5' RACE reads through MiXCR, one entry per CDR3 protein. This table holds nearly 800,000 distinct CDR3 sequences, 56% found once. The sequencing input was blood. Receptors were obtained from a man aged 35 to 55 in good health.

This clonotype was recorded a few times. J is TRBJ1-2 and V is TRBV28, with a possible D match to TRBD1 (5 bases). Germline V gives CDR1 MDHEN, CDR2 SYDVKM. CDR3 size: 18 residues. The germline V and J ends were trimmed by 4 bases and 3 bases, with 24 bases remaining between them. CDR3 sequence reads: CASSSESPGTETYYGYTF. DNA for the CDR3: TGTGCCAGCAGTTCAGAGAGCCCCGGGACGGAGACTTACTATGGCTACACCTTC.

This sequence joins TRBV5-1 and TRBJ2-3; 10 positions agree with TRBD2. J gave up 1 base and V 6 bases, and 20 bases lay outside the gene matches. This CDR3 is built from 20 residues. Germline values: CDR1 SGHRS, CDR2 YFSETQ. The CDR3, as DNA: TGCGCCAGCACCAGCGTCGGGACTAGCGCCTTTCGGAAGGGCACAGATACGCAGTATTTT. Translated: CASTSVGTSAFRKGTDTQYF.

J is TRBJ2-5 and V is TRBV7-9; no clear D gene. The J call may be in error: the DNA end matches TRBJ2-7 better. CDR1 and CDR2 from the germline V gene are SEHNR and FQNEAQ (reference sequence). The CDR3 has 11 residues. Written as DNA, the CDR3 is TGTGCCAGCAGCCCTTTCCGCGAGCAGTACTTC. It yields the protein CASSPFREQYF.

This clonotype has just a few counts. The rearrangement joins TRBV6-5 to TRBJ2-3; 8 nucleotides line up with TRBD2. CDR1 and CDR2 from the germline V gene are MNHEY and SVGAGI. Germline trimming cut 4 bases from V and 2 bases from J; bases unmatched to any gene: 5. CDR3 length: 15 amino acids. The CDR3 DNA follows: TGTGCCAGCAGTTTCCGGGGGGGTTCCACAGATACGCAGTATTTT. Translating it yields CASSFRGGSTDTQYF.

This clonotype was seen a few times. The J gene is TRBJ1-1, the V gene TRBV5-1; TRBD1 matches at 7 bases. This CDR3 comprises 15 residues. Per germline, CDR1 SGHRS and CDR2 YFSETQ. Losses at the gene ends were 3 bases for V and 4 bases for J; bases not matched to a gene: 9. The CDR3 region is CASSSTGARGTEAFF. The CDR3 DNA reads TGCGCCAGCAGCTCCACAGGGGCTCGAGGCACTGAAGCTTTCTTT.

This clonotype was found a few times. The CDR3, as DNA: TGTGCCAGCAGCTTGGCGATGGGACAGGTTTACTACGAGCAGTACTTC. Translation: CASSLAMGQVYYEQYF. V usage is TRBV5-5 and J usage is TRBJ2-7; 8 bases line up with TRBD1. With V trimmed by 0 bases and J by 3 bases, 8 bases remained unmatched. This CDR3 has 16 amino acids. Germline-derived CDR1 and CDR2 are SGHKS and YYEKEE (reference sequence).

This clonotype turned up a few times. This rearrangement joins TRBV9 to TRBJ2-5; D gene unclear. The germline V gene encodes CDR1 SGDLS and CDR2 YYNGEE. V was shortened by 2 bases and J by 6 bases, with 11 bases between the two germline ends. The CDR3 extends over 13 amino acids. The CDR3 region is CASSVTVGKTQYF. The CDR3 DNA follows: TGTGCCAGCAGCGTGACGGTGGGGAAGACCCAGTACTTC.

CDR3 in amino acids: CASSKDGDQPQHF. The CDR3, as DNA: TGTGCCAGCAGCAAAGACGGAGATCAGCCCCAGCATTTT. The rearrangement links TRBV7-3 to TRBJ1-5; unclear D gene. The CDR3 totals 13 residues. Trimming took off 5 bases at V and 5 bases at J, with 10 bases between the two ends. The V gene's germline CDR1 is SGHTA and CDR2 FQGTGA.

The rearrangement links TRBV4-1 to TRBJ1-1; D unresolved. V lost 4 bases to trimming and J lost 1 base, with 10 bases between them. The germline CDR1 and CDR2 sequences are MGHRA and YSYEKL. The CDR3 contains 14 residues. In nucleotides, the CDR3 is TGCGCCAGCAGCCCCTGGCAGCAGAACACTGAAGCTTTCTTT. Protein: CASSPWQQNTEAFF.

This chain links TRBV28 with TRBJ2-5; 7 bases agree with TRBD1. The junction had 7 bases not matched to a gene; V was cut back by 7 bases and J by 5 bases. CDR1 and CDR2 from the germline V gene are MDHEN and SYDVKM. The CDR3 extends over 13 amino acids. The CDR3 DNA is TGTGCCAGCACCACTACAGGGGCGGAGACCCAGTACTTC. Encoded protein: CASTTTGAETQYF.

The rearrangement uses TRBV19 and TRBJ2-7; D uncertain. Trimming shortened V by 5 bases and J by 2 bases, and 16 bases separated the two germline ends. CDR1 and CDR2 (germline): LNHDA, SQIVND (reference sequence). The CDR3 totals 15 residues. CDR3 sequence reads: CASSFRAHRTYEQYF. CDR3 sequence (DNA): TGTGCCAGTAGTTTCCGGGCCCATAGGACCTACGAGCAGTACTTC.

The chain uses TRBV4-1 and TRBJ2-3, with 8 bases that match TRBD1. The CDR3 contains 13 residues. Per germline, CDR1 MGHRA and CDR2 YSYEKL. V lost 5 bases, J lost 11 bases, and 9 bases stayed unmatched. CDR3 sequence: CASSVWTGSQQYF. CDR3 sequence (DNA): TGCGCCAGCAGCGTCTGGACAGGGAGCCAGCAGTATTTT.

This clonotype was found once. The CDR3 reads CASSHYPGPQHF. In nucleotides, the CDR3 is TGTGCCAGCAGCCATTATCCGGGGCCCCAGCATTTT. This chain links TRBV3-1 with TRBJ1-5; D unresolved. V was cut by 3 bases and J by 9 bases, with 9 bases left in between. The CDR3 consists of 12 residues. From germline, CDR1 is LGHDT and CDR2 YNNKEL (reference sequence).

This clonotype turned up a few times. CDR3 in amino acids: CASSSEPGLATSYEQYF. The CDR3 nucleotides are TGTGCCAGCAGCTCGGAACCGGGACTAGCGACCTCCTACGAGCAGTACTTC. This chain joins TRBV7-9 and TRBJ2-7; 10 nucleotides align to TRBD2. V was pared by 4 bases and J by 0 bases, with 9 bases of the junction left unmatched. Germline V gene data show CDR1 as SEHNR and CDR2 as FQNEAQ (reference sequence). The CDR3 runs 17 residues.

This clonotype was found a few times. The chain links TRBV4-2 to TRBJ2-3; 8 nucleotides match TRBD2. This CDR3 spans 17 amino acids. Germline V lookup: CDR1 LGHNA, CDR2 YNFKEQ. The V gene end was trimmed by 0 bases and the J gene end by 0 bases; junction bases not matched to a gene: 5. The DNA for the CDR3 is TGTGCCAGCAGCCAAGATCCGCGGGGGGCTAGCACAGATACGCAGTATTTT. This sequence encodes CASSQDPRGASTDTQYF.

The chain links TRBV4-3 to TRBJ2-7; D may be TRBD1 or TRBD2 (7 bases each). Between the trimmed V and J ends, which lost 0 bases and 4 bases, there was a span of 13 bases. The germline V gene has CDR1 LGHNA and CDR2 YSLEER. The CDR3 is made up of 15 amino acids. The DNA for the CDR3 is TGCGCCAGCAGCCAAGATACGCAGGGGGGGTACGAGCAGTACTTC. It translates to CASSQDTQGGYEQYF.